This is a list of T cell receptor beta chains from one sample in a study of long-term antiretroviral therapy in people with HIV. TCRdb's copy holds only in-frame clones and misses some; the assay was immunoSEQ multiplex PCR. Found here are 25,000 to 35,000 clones, just under 80% of them singletons; the top ten hold 8.2%. Sequencing used unsorted PBMCs, obtained 3.1 years after starting antiretroviral therapy. The receptor set was obtained from a woman between 45 and 60 years old with HIV. The CDR3 runs from the conserved cysteine through the conserved F or W. D genes are given only for firm matches. The size field is filled for only some rows; it gives once, few, many or a size class.

cdr3_aa cdr3_nt clone_size d_call j_call v_call
CASSSTSGVETQYF TGCGCCAGCAGCTCGACTAGCGGGGTGGAGACCCAGTACTTC . TRBD2 TRBJ2-5 TRBV5-1
CASSPRTGKSQPQHF TGTGCCAGCAGTCCCCGGACAGGGAAGAGTCAGCCCCAGCATTTT . TRBD1 TRBJ1-5 TRBV27
CASSPGQGYNEQFF TGTGCCAGCTCACCCGGACAGGGTTACAATGAGCAGTTCTTC . TRBD1 TRBJ2-1 TRBV18
CASGLVGSLKEETQYF TGTGCTAGTGGTTTGGTGGGCAGCCTGAAGGAGGAGACCCAGTACTTC . . TRBJ2-5 TRBV12-5
CASSPRGGADTGELFF TGTGCCAGCAGCCCACGGGGAGGGGCAGACACCGGGGAGCTGTTTTTT . TRBD2 TRBJ2-2 TRBV6-6
CASRSGSAATNEKLFF TGTGCCAGCCGATCCGGCAGCGCCGCAACTAATGAAAAACTGTTTTTT . . TRBJ1-4 TRBV6-6
CSVGGGANYGYTF TGCAGCGTTGGCGGGGGAGCTAACTATGGCTACACCTTC . . TRBJ1-2 TRBV29-1
CASSGLGSGRSGNTIYF TGTGCCAGCAGCGGTCTTGGTTCAGGGCGTTCTGGAAACACCATATATTTT . . TRBJ1-3 TRBV9
CASRPGQGAYEQYF TGTGCCAGCAGACCGGGACAGGGGGCGTACGAGCAGTACTTC . . TRBJ2-7 TRBV21-1
CASSLGKTANTEAFF TGTGCCAGCAGCTTAGGAAAGACGGCGAACACTGAAGCTTTCTTT . . TRBJ1-1 TRBV5-4
CASSPIAWGNTEAFF TGTGCCAGCAGCCCTATTGCGTGGGGGAACACTGAAGCTTTCTTT . . TRBJ1-1 TRBV7-9
CASSQDRGSYNEQFF TGCGCCAGCAGCCAAGATAGGGGGTCCTACAATGAGCAGTTCTTC . . TRBJ2-1 TRBV4-1
CASNEAGEANIQYF TGTGCCAGCAATGAGGCCGGGGAGGCCAACATTCAGTACTTC . . TRBJ2-4 TRBV7-9
CASSPMGGVMGETQYF TGTGCCAGCAGCCCCATGGGGGGAGTCATGGGAGAGACCCAGTACTTC . . TRBJ2-5 TRBV9
CASSLFPRINEKLFF TGTGCCAGCAGCTTATTCCCCAGGATCAATGAAAAACTGTTTTTT . . TRBJ1-4 TRBV7-2
CASSFWTGQETQYF TGCGCCAGCAGTTTCTGGACAGGGCAAGAGACCCAGTACTTC . TRBD1 TRBJ2-5 TRBV5-1
CASFRNPGNTEAFF TGCGCCAGCTTTCGAAATCCCGGGAACACTGAAGCTTTCTTT . . TRBJ1-1 TRBV5-1
CASSLSWGQETQYF TGTGCCAGCAGTTTGAGTTGGGGCCAAGAGACCCAGTACTTC . . TRBJ2-5 TRBV6-5
CASAAGGQNYGYTF TGTGCCAGCGCGGCAGGGGGACAGAACTATGGCTACACCTTC once TRBD1 TRBJ1-2 TRBV28
CASSSSDRDGYTF TGTGCCAGCAGTTCCTCGGACAGGGATGGCTACACCTTC . TRBD1 TRBJ1-2 TRBV27
CASSPGQAAYEQYF TGCGCCAGCAGCCCAGGACAGGCCGCCTACGAGCAGTACTTC . TRBD1 TRBJ2-7 TRBV5-1
CACRDRVASYNEQFF TGTGCCTGCAGGGACAGGGTTGCGTCCTACAATGAGCAGTTCTTC . TRBD1 TRBJ2-1 TRBV30
CASTPTSTSGADTQYF TGCGCCAGCACCCCGACGTCGACTAGCGGAGCAGATACGCAGTATTTT . TRBD2 TRBJ2-3 TRBV5-1
CASSPGHDYEQYF TGCGCCAGCAGCCCGGGACACGACTACGAGCAGTACTTC . . TRBJ2-7 TRBV5-1
CASSHSQHTGELFF TGCGCCAGCAGCCACTCACAGCACACCGGGGAGCTGTTTTTT . . TRBJ2-2 TRBV5-1
CASGAGGLYGYTF TGTGCCAGCGGAGCCGGGGGCCTATATGGCTACACCTTC . . TRBJ1-2 TRBV2
CASSPRQEGTEAFF TGCGCCAGCAGCCCTCGACAGGAGGGAACTGAAGCTTTCTTT . . TRBJ1-1 TRBV4-1
CASRGRGYNEQFF TGTGCCAGCAGGGGCCGGGGTTACAATGAGCAGTTCTTC . . TRBJ2-1 TRBV25-1
CASSPHLTGEAFF TGTGCCAGCAGCCCCCACCTGACAGGGGAAGCTTTCTTT . TRBD1 TRBJ1-1 TRBV7-8
CASFRTGVGETQYF TGTGCCAGCTTCAGGACAGGGGTGGGGGAGACCCAGTACTTC . TRBD1 TRBJ2-5 TRBV2
CASSLGGGGPLEKLFF TGTGCCAGCAGCTTGGGGGGCGGGGGACCGCTTGAAAAACTGTTTTTT . . TRBJ1-4 TRBV5-4
CASSAETGAAGNTIYF TGTGCCAGCAGCGCCGAGACAGGGGCGGCCGGAAACACCATATATTTT few TRBD1 TRBJ1-3 TRBV7-9
CAAGGQGSVQPQHF TGTGCTGCGGGGGGACAGGGCTCAGTACAGCCCCAGCATTTT . TRBD1 TRBJ1-5 TRBV30
CASSPVGGGYTF TGTGCCAGCAGCCCCGTCGGGGGGGGCTACACCTTC once . TRBJ1-2 TRBV27
CASSPDRGTTDTQYF TGTGCCAGCAGCCCCGACAGGGGGACCACAGATACGCAGTATTTT few TRBD1 TRBJ2-3 TRBV7-6
CASSESGATGELFF TGTGCCAGCAGTGAATCCGGGGCCACCGGGGAGCTGTTTTTT . . TRBJ2-2 TRBV6-1
CASSAQGQETQYF TGTGCCAGCAGCGCCCAGGGACAAGAGACCCAGTACTTC . . TRBJ2-5 TRBV7-3
CASSVAGRGYTDTQYF TGTGCCAGCAGCGTAGCCGGGCGAGGGTACACAGATACGCAGTATTTT . . TRBJ2-3 TRBV9
CASSFSETQYF TGTGCCAGCAGCTTTTCGGAGACCCAGTACTTC . . TRBJ2-5 TRBV5-6
CASILGGEETQYF TGTGCCAGCATTCTCGGAGGGGAAGAGACCCAGTACTTC . . TRBJ2-5 TRBV2
CASRSGVEETQYF TGTGCCAGCAGGTCAGGGGTCGAAGAGACCCAGTACTTC . . TRBJ2-5 TRBV2
CSVEDGDNYNEQFF TGCAGCGTTGAAGACGGGGACAATTACAATGAGCAGTTCTTC . . TRBJ2-1 TRBV29-1
CASSRDRATDTQYF TGTGCCAGCAGCCGGGACAGGGCGACAGATACGCAGTATTTT . TRBD1 TRBJ2-3 TRBV11-2
CASSLTGPEPQHF TGTGCCAGCAGCCTAACCGGTCCCGAGCCCCAGCATTTT . . TRBJ1-5 TRBV7-9
CASSLGQSNEKLFF TGTGCCAGCAGTTTAGGACAGAGTAATGAAAAACTGTTTTTT . . TRBJ1-4 TRBV27
CASSPGTGGGNEQFF TGTGCCAGCAGCCCGGGGACAGGGGGCGGGAATGAGCAGTTCTTC . TRBD1 TRBJ2-1 TRBV7-9
CASSQPDRGAISAQHF TGTGCCAGTAGTCAACCCGACAGGGGCGCTATATCAGCCCAGCATTTT . TRBD1 TRBJ1-5 TRBV19
CASSQVTSGGAYEQYF TGCGCCAGCAGCCAAGTGACTAGCGGGGGGGCCTACGAGCAGTACTTC few TRBD2 TRBJ2-7 TRBV4-1